Following are 25 T cell receptor beta chains from one sample sequenced in a study of T cell clonality in common variable immunodeficiency. Study outcomes and limitations: Common variable immunodeficiency TCR beta sequences reportedly had fewer deletions and N-nucleotide insertions.

No cognate antigen is known for these TCRs. Profiling relied on immunoSEQ multiplex PCR, and the TCRdb table lists in-frame clones only, not all of them. This sample carries roughly 30,000 clones, none of them present only once. Sequencing input: peripheral blood mononuclear cells. These receptors all come from a human donor with common variable immunodeficiency.

This clone occurred many times. The sequence runs out 3 residues before the end of the CDR3; the remainder is reconstructed from the germline J gene. V gene TRBV20-1 combines with J gene TRBJ2-3, with TRBD2 as a possible D gene (6 bases). V dropped 3 bases and J dropped 4 bases, with 14 bases sitting between them. The CDR3 is 14 residues long. Germline V gene data show CDR1 as DFQATT and CDR2 as SNEGSKA (reference sequence). Partial CDR3 DNA: TGCAGTGCTAGTTATAGCGGACGCCCAGATACG. It codes for CSASYSGRPDT. The CDR3 in its entirety is CSASYSGRPDTQYF.

As to this clone: Read data end 3 residues before the CDR3 end; the end is taken from the germline J gene. V usage is TRBV5-1 and J usage is TRBJ2-7; TRBD2 agrees at 8 bases. The CDR3 contains 17 residues. V shed 0 bases and J 0 bases; nucleotides not matched to a gene: 8. Germline CDR1 is SGHRS and CDR2 is YFSETQ. CDR3 bases read: TGCGCCAGCAGCTTGGCCGTTTCTAGCGGGCCCTCCTACGAG. Amino acid sequence: CASSLAVSSGPSYE. The complete CDR3 sequence is CASSLAVSSGPSYEQYF.

This clone has more than one count but fewer than ten. This same CDR3 is encoded by further DNA sequences in the sample. The CDR3 protein is CASSWAASTDTQYF. The part of the CDR3 DNA that was read is TGTGCCAGCAGCTGGGCCGCGAGCACAGATACG. This sequence joins TRBV7-9 and TRBJ2-3; D not resolved. The read comes to an end 3 residues before the CDR3 does, leaving the germline J gene to fill in the end. The CDR3 length is 14 residues. In germline, CDR1 is SEHNR, CDR2 FQNEAQ (reference sequence). V was trimmed by 4 bases and J by 0 bases, leaving 8 bases between them.

This clone was seen repeatedly, ten times or more. Sequencing ends 3 residues short of the CDR3 end; the germline J gene provides the rest. J is TRBJ2-6 and V is TRBV18; 8 bases are a match to TRBD1. Germline values: CDR1 KGHSH, CDR2 LQKENI. J lost 0 bases, V lost 2 bases, and 3 bases had no gene match. The CDR3 has 17 amino acids. CDR3 DNA (partial): TGTGCCAGCTCACCAGGGACAGGCAGCTCTGGGGCCAACGTC. It encodes CASSPGTGSSGANV. The full CDR3 reads CASSPGTGSSGANVLTF. Based on the CDR3 plus reference TRBV18 and TRBJ2-6, the full variable domain is NAGVMQNPRHLVRRRGQEARLRCSPMKGHSHVYWYRQLPEEGLKFMVYLQKENIIDESGMPKERFSAEFPKEGPSILRIQQVVRGDSAAYFCASSPGTGSSGANVLTFGAGSRLTVL.

About this clone itself: Read coverage stops 3 residues before the CDR3 terminus; the germline J gene supplies the remainder. This chain joins TRBV2 and TRBJ2-1; TRBD2 matches 12 bases. CDR3 length: 16 amino acids. Germline trimming cut 6 bases from V and 0 bases from J; bases unmatched to any gene: 3. Germline V gene lookup returns CDR1 SNHLY and CDR2 FYNNEI. CDR3 DNA, as far as it was read: TGTGCCAGCAGCCCTAGCGGGAGGGCCTCCTACAATGAG. Protein: CASSPSGRASYNE. The complete CDR3 sequence is CASSPSGRASYNEQFF.

This clone was recorded many times. The CDR3 is cut off 3 residues early in the read; its end comes from the germline J gene. The genes are TRBV7-9 and TRBJ2-3; no reliable D call. The germline V and J ends were trimmed by 3 bases and 0 bases, with 10 bases remaining between them. The CDR3 is 15 residues long. Germline-derived CDR1 and CDR2 are SEHNR and FQNEAQ (reference sequence). The CDR3 DNA, read in part, is TGTGCCAGCAGCTTGGAGTTAGGGAGCACAGATACG. Translation: CASSLELGSTDT. The full-length CDR3 reads as CASSLELGSTDTQYF. The full variable domain, rest sourced from reference TRBV7-9 and TRBJ2-3, is DTGVSQNPRHKITKRGQNVTFRCDPISEHNRLYWYRQTLGQGPEFLTYFQNEAQLEKSRLLSDRFSAERPKGSFSTLEIQRTEQGDSAMYLCASSLELGSTDTQYFGPGTRLTVL.

Ten or more counts support this clone. Read coverage stops 3 residues before the CDR3 terminus; the germline J gene supplies the remainder. The chain is built from TRBV30 and TRBJ2-1; D gene uncertain. The V and J ends lost 2 bases and 5 bases respectively, with 16 bases between them. The CDR3 contains 15 residues. Per the germline V gene, CDR1 is GTSNPN and CDR2 is SVGIG (reference sequence). The CDR3 protein is CAWSFLKTRNNEQFF. The part of the CDR3 DNA that was read is TGTGCCTGGAGTTTCCTAAAGACACGCAACAATGAG.

This clone was counted only a few times. Coverage ceases 3 residues before the CDR3 finishes, and the germline J gene fills in the end. This chain connects TRBV19 to TRBJ1-2; the match to TRBD1 covers 7 bases. The CDR3 length is 13 residues. Germline assignment: CDR1 LNHDA and CDR2 SQIVND (reference sequence). This chain's CDR3 is CASSIGGGAGYTF. The part of the CDR3 DNA that was read is TGTGCCAGTAGTATAGGAGGGGGCGCGGGC.

Here the CDR3 reads CASSAGTGASEKLFF. CDR3 bases read: TGTGCCAGCAGTGCCGGGACAGGGGCGAGTGAAAAA. The chain employs TRBV6-1 and TRBJ1-4, with 10 positions matching TRBD1. The read ends 3 residues shy of where the CDR3 ends; the end is completed using the germline J gene. Losses at the gene ends were 4 bases for V and 7 bases for J; bases not matched to a gene: 6. Germline V gene sequence: CDR1 MNHNS, CDR2 SASEGT. The CDR3 spans 15 residues.

This clone has just a few counts. The read ends 3 residues early relative to the CDR3; the germline J gene fills the gap. V is TRBV19 and J is TRBJ2-7; 8 bases are shared with TRBD1. J was trimmed by 5 bases and V by 7 bases; bases with no gene match: 7. The V gene's germline CDR1 is LNHDA and CDR2 SQIVND (reference sequence). This CDR3 has 13 residues. CDR3 DNA, as far as it was read: TGTGCCAGTAAATCAGGGGGCCTCGACGAG. Protein sequence: CASKSGGLDE. The full CDR3 sequence reads CASKSGGLDEQYF.

This clone was detected many times. The read falls 3 residues short of the CDR3 end, and the missing part is taken from the germline J gene. Other nucleotide sequences in the sample specify the same CDR3. The chain has TRBV6-2 or TRBV6-3 and TRBJ1-1; D not resolved. This CDR3 has 13 residues. Trimming took off 2 bases at V and 4 bases at J, with 8 bases between the two ends. CDR1 is MNHEY, CDR2 SVGEGT, per germline. Incomplete CDR3 DNA: TGTGCCAGCAGTTACCCGGGTCGCACTGAA. Translating gives CASSYPGRTE. The full CDR3 sequence reads CASSYPGRTEAFF.

This clone was counted ten times or more. The observed sequence ends 3 residues before the CDR3 terminus, with the missing tail filled in from the germline J gene. V is TRBV30 and J is TRBJ2-7, with 8 bases identical to TRBD2. V shed 2 bases, J shed 5 bases, and the junction held 5 bases outside the gene matches. Germline-derived CDR1 and CDR2 are GTSNPN and SVGIG (reference sequence). The CDR3 is made up of 13 amino acids. CDR3 DNA, as far as it was read: TGTGCCTGGAGTACGGGACTAGGAAACGAG. Translation: CAWSTGLGNE. The whole CDR3 sequence is CAWSTGLGNEQYF. The whole variable domain, filled in from reference TRBV30 and TRBJ2-7, reads SQTIHQWPATLVQPVGSPLSLECTVEGTSNPNLYWYRQAAGRGLQLLFYSVGIGQISSEVPQNLSASRPQDRQFILSSKKLLLSDSGFYLCAWSTGLGNEQYFGPGTRLTVT.

At least ten counts were recorded for this clone. Read data end 3 residues before the CDR3 end; the end is taken from the germline J gene. This chain uses TRBV10-3 with TRBJ2-1, with TRBD2 as a possible D gene (6 bases). V was pared by 4 bases and J by 4 bases, with 14 bases between. There are 15 residues in the CDR3. The germline V gene encodes CDR1 ENHRY and CDR2 SYGVKD. The CDR3: CAISGGDARYNEQFF. The CDR3 bases that were read are TGTGCCATCAGTGGGGGGGACGCCCGATACAATGAG.

As for this clone: The read terminates 3 residues before the CDR3 end, so the remaining end is supplied by the germline J gene. The V and J genes are TRBV10-3 and TRBJ2-5; 8 nucleotides match TRBD2. Trimming at V came to 4 bases and at J to 5 bases, leaving 15 bases not matched to a gene. The germline V gene encodes CDR1 ENHRY and CDR2 SYGVKD. This CDR3 spans 17 amino acids. Partial CDR3 DNA: TGTGCCATCAGTGGACCCAGTCCAGCGGGAGATATGGAGACC. Residues: CAISGPSPAGDMET. The CDR3, in full, reads CAISGPSPAGDMETQYF.

This clone showed up just a few times. From the germline J gene comes the end of the CDR3, since the read stops 3 residues before it. The rearrangement joins TRBV7-9 to TRBJ1-5; D gene ambiguous. CDR1 is SEHNR, CDR2 FQNEAQ, per germline (reference sequence). The CDR3 is 13 residues long. V was clipped by 2 bases and J by 2 bases, with 4 bases between them. The CDR3 loop is CASSLYGNQPQHF. The covered CDR3 bases are TGTGCCAGCAGCTTATATGGCAATCAGCCC.

This clone was seen repeatedly, ten times or more. Read data end 3 residues before the CDR3 end; the end is taken from the germline J gene. This sequence joins TRBV5-4 and TRBJ1-1, with 7 bases matching TRBD1. CDR1 SGHNT and CDR2 YYREEE come from the germline V gene (reference sequence). J was trimmed by 7 bases and V by 4 bases; bases with no gene match: 7. The CDR3 runs 13 residues. CDR3 bases read: TGTGCCAGCAGCCAAGACAGGGCGGGTGAA. This gives the protein CASSQDRAGE. The complete CDR3 protein is CASSQDRAGEAFF.

This clone was observed at least ten times. With the read ending 3 residues before the CDR3 end, the germline J gene is used to fill in that end. The rearrangement uses TRBV18 and TRBJ2-1; 9 bases line up with TRBD1. This CDR3 region has 16 residues. Trimming removed 8 bases from V and 1 base from J; junction bases left unmatched: 9. Germline V CDR1 and CDR2: KGHSH, LQKENI. Here the CDR3 reads CASTHSGTGSYNEQFF. The sequenced part of the CDR3 DNA is TGTGCCAGCACACACTCCGGGACAGGGTCCTACAATGAG.

This clone was seen more than once but under ten times. The read ends 3 residues shy of where the CDR3 ends; the end is completed using the germline J gene. The rearrangement joins TRBV2 to TRBJ2-1; 11 nucleotides match TRBD2. V lost 9 bases, J lost 6 bases, and 4 bases stayed unmatched. The CDR3 spans 13 residues. The V gene's germline CDR1 is SNHLY and CDR2 FYNNEI. CDR3: CARGLAGGNEQFF. The covered CDR3 bases are TGTGCCAGAGGACTAGCGGGCGGCAATGAG.

This clone has ten or more counts. The read falls 3 residues short of the CDR3 end, and the missing part is taken from the germline J gene. The J gene is TRBJ1-5, the V gene TRBV7-9; 10 bases are a match to TRBD1. There are 14 residues in the CDR3. Germline CDR1 SEHNR, CDR2 FQNEAQ (reference sequence). Trimming removed 3 bases from V and 5 bases from J; junction bases left unmatched: 1. The chain's CDR3 is CASSLTGGDQPQHF. CDR3 DNA, as far as it was read: TGTGCCAGCAGCTTGACAGGGGGCGATCAGCCC.

This clone occurred a few times. The CDR3 goes on 3 residues after the read ends, and that part is filled in from the germline J gene. The V and J genes are TRBV13 and TRBJ1-1; maybe TRBD1 (6 bases). The CDR3 contains 14 residues. V was trimmed by 5 bases and J by 3 bases, leaving 13 bases between them. Germline values: CDR1 PRHDT, CDR2 FYEKMQ (reference sequence). The CDR3 here is CASSRFSGDTEAFF. The CDR3 bases that were read are TGTGCCAGCAGCCGCTTTTCAGGGGACACTGAA. Filled out from reference TRBV13 and TRBJ1-1, the complete variable domain reads AAGVIQSPRHLIKEKRETATLKCYPIPRHDTVYWYQQGPGQDPQFLISFYEKMQSDKGSIPDRFSAQQFSDYHSELNMSSLELGDSALYFCASSRFSGDTEAFFGQGTRLTVV.

This clone was seen only a few times. Read coverage stops 3 residues before the CDR3 terminus; the germline J gene supplies the remainder. The chain recombines TRBV7-8 with TRBJ2-7, with TRBD2 matching over 7 bases. Germline V gene sequence: CDR1 SGHVS, CDR2 FQNEAQ. The CDR3 is 15 amino acids. V was clipped by 5 bases and J by 2 bases; unmatched bases: 9. CDR3 DNA, as far as it was read: TGTGCCAGCAGCCAAGCGGGACGGAAAGCCTACGAG. It codes for CASSQAGRKAYE. The whole CDR3 region reads CASSQAGRKAYEQYF.

The sample holds a few counts of this clone. The read terminates 3 residues before the CDR3 end, so the remaining end is supplied by the germline J gene. The genes are TRBV4-2 and TRBJ2-7; tentatively, D is TRBD2 (5 bases). The CDR3 totals 17 residues. In germline, CDR1 is LGHNA, CDR2 YNFKEQ. V was pared by 1 base and J by 2 bases, with 18 bases between. CDR3 DNA (partial): TGTGCCAGCAGCCAAGTATTTACTGCGGGTCTCACCTACGAG. This sequence encodes CASSQVFTAGLTYE. The full CDR3 sequence reads CASSQVFTAGLTYEQYF.

This clone occurred many times. The CDR3 end falls 3 residues outside the read, so it is completed with the germline J gene. The chain joins TRBV5-1 to TRBJ2-7; 7 nucleotides align to TRBD1. Trimming at V came to 0 bases and at J to 3 bases, leaving 6 bases not matched to a gene. Germline V gives CDR1 SGHRS, CDR2 YFSETQ. This CDR3 region has 15 residues. CDR3 loop: CASSLGVGGDYEQYF. CDR3 DNA (partial): TGCGCCAGCAGCTTGGGTGTAGGGGGCGACTACGAG.

This clone has at least ten counts. The CDR3 extends 3 residues past the end of the read, so its final part is completed from the germline J gene. This chain links TRBV6-2 or TRBV6-3 with TRBJ2-5; D is perhaps TRBD1 (6 bases). V was trimmed by 7 bases and J by 1 base, leaving 13 bases between them. The CDR3 is 14 residues long. Per the germline V gene, CDR1 is MNHEY and CDR2 is SVGEGT. Incomplete CDR3 DNA: TGTGCCAGCAACAGCGGACAGCCCCAAGAGACC. Its protein is CASNSGQPQET. Given in full, the CDR3 is CASNSGQPQETQYF.

A word on this clone: Coverage ceases 3 residues before the CDR3 finishes, and the germline J gene fills in the end. V and J are TRBV7-2 and TRBJ1-1; 7 bases align to TRBD1. Trimming took 10 bases from V and 5 from J; bases not matched to a gene: 16. From germline, CDR1 is SGHTA and CDR2 FQGNSA. CDR3 length equals 15 residues. CDR3 bases read: TGTGCCATCACGTTAAGGGGGCCGGGAGGTACTGAA. Translated: CAITLRGPGGTE. The complete CDR3 sequence is CAITLRGPGGTEAFF.